This T cell receptor beta chain was identified in a study of blood T cell repertoires in COVID-19. In the study overall: Sites in the United States, Italy and Spain provided acute and convalescent COVID-19 samples. Sample material is recorded as cDNA or gDNA derived from T cells, B-cell-depleted T cells, or PBMCs.

Original methodology: Amplifying reference gene primers gave estimates of nucleated cell counts. The protocol was immunoSEQ multiplex PCR, while the TCRdb copy is restricted to in-frame clones and leaves out a portion. V and J calls and clone size are those listed in that table; D and trimming were worked out from the DNA. This table has 200,000 to 250,000 clones, about 79% appearing once. CDR1 is SEHNR, CDR2 FQNEAQ, per germline (reference sequence). With 0 bases clipped from V and 4 bases from J, the junction kept 12 bases outside the gene matches. The CDR3 extends over 19 amino acids. The chain links TRBV7-9 to TRBJ2-1, with 10 positions matching TRBD2. The receptor's source is a human donor in a cohort sampled during active COVID-19. The source material was peripheral blood. CDR3 in amino acids: CASSLARTSGGSRYNEQFF. The CDR3 nucleotides are TGTGCCAGCAGCTTAGCTAGGACTAGCGGAGGTAGTAGGTACAATGAGCAGTTCTTC.